The 18 T cell receptor beta chains below all came from one sample that was sequenced in a study of molecular identifiers for immune sequencing clone quantification. From the PCR reads, TCRdb called clonotypes with MiXCR, one entry per CDR3 protein. This sample has 50,000 to 65,000 distinct CDR3 sequences, with 20% to 25% found just once. Sequencing was performed on naive CD8+ T cells from blood, with Jurkat cell RNA spiked in. Stated subset: FACS-sorted CD8+CD4-CCR7+CD45RA+ naive T cells. The receptors derive from a human donor in good health. Some libraries in this study had Jurkat cell RNA spiked in.

This clonotype was detected ten times or more. The chain is built from TRBV27 and TRBJ2-6; D gene ambiguous. CDR3 size: 15 residues. Germline CDR1 and CDR2: MNHEY and SMNVEV (reference sequence). Trimming took off 6 bases at V and 3 bases at J, with 12 bases between the two ends. The CDR3 loop reads CASSPPGFGANVLTF. The CDR3 DNA follows: TGTGCCAGCAGCCCCCCCGGCTTTGGGGCCAACGTCCTGACTTTC. Full variable domain (rest looked up from reference TRBV27 and TRBJ2-6): EAQVTQNPRYLITVTGKKLTVTCSQNMNHEYMSWYRQDPGLGLRQIYYSMNVEVTDKGDVPEGYKVSRKEKRNFPLILESPSPNQTSLYFCASSPPGFGANVLTFGAGSRLTVL.

This clonotype was seen a single time. A much bigger clone sits one base away, suggesting this may be a read error. The chain is built from TRBV5-3 and TRBJ2-2; a weak D match, TRBD1 (6 bases). TRBV5-3 is given ORF status, its function remaining uncertain. This CDR3 spans 15 amino acids. The DNA of the CDR3 is TGTGTCAGCAGCCACACCACAGGGTTTACCGGGGAGCTGTTTTTT. This codes for CVSSHTTGFTGELFF.

In its sample, this clonotype was seen a few times. V usage is TRBV28 and J usage is TRBJ1-1; D perhaps matches TRBD1 (6 bases). The ends were cut back, 1 base at V and 1 base at J, with 19 bases in the middle. The CDR3 is 18 amino acids. CDR1 is MDHEN, CDR2 SYDVKM, per germline. CDR3 in amino acids: CASSLSSGRGLWNTEAFF. For the CDR3, the DNA is TGTGCCAGCAGTTTATCTTCGGGCAGGGGTCTCTGGAACACTGAAGCTTTCTTT.

Comment on this clonotype: A read error may be the cause here, since a much bigger clone is one base away. This chain links TRBV4-3 with TRBJ2-7, with D uncertain. Trimming took off 4 bases at V and 3 bases at J, with 13 bases between the two ends. There are 14 residues in the CDR3. The germline CDR1 and CDR2 sequences are LGHNA and YSLEER. CDR3: CASSPDTTYYEQYF. The DNA of the CDR3 is TGCGCCAGCAGCCCAGATACAACCTACTACGAGCAGTACTTC.

This clonotype occurred many times. The gene calls are TRBV20-1 and TRBJ2-3; D is unclear. Germline CDR1 is DFQATT and CDR2 is SNEGSKA (reference sequence). CDR3 length equals 12 residues. The V and J ends lost 5 bases and 3 bases respectively, with 9 bases between them. CDR3 region: CSAEGPTDTQYF. The CDR3 DNA reads as TGCAGTGCTGAAGGACCGACAGATACGCAGTATTTT.

This clonotype was counted many times. The chain carries TRBV4-2 and TRBJ2-7, with 8 bases lining up with TRBD1. Germline V gene sequence: CDR1 LGHNA, CDR2 YNFKEQ. Losses at the gene ends were 0 bases for V and 3 bases for J; bases not matched to a gene: 7. This CDR3 comprises 16 residues. The CDR3 spells CASSQETDRGFYEQYF. Written as DNA, the CDR3 is TGTGCCAGCAGCCAAGAAACCGACAGGGGATTCTACGAGCAGTACTTC.

Concerning this clonotype itself: One base away lies a much larger clone, so this may be a sequencing read error. The chain couples TRBV14 to TRBJ2-7; the match to TRBD2 covers 8 bases. J lost 3 bases, V lost 4 bases, and 2 bases had no gene match. Germline values: CDR1 SGHDN, CDR2 FVKESK. The CDR3 runs to 13 residues. CDR3 protein: CASSPGLVYEQYF. The CDR3 DNA reads TGTGCCAGCAGCCCGGGACTAGTCTACGAGCAGTACTTC.

Notes on this clonotype: This sequence may be a read error, since a much larger clone differs from it by one base. The CDR3 sequence is CAGSQQARTGMNTEAFF. In DNA, the CDR3 is TGTGCCGGCAGCCAACAGGCTAGGACAGGGATGAACACTGAAGCTTTCTTT. V gene TRBV4-2 combines with J gene TRBJ1-1; 8 nucleotides match TRBD1. Germline CDR1 and CDR2: LGHNA and YNFKEQ. The CDR3 spans 17 residues.

This clonotype was observed at least ten times. The chain joins TRBV12-3 or TRBV12-4 to TRBJ1-4; D uncertain. The V end was cut by 4 bases, the J end by 12 bases, with 18 bases between. This CDR3 is 14 amino acids long. The CDR3 protein is CASSSTLVLSELFF. CDR3 coding DNA: TGTGCCAGCAGTTCCACCTTAGTCTTGTCTGAACTGTTTTTT.

This clonotype has only a few counts. The chain has TRBV4-3 and TRBJ1-4, with unresolved D. Trimming removed 0 bases at V and 0 bases at J, with 8 bases between. From germline, CDR1 is LGHNA and CDR2 YSLEER. CDR3 length equals 16 residues. CDR3 nucleotides: TGCGCCAGCAGCCAAGACCCAGATGCAACTAATGAAAAACTGTTTTTT. It codes for CASSQDPDATNEKLFF.

This clonotype was found many times. The V and J genes are TRBV5-1 and TRBJ1-1; D is possibly TRBD1 (6 bases). V was cut by 3 bases and J by 4 bases, with 13 bases left in between. The CDR3 has 14 residues. Germline loops: CDR1 SGHRS, CDR2 YFSETQ. Here the CDR3 DNA reads TGCGCCAGCAGCTACGGGGGGCCTCGCACTGAAGCTTTCTTT. Encoded protein: CASSYGGPRTEAFF.

This clonotype occurred once. This may be a read error: a much more frequent sequence differs by one nucleotide. V and J are TRBV27 and TRBJ2-3, with D unresolved. CDR1 and CDR2 (germline): MNHEY, SMNVEV (reference sequence). The CDR3 totals 14 residues. The CDR3: CASSLLAHTDKQYF. The CDR3, as DNA: TGTGCCAGCAGTTTATTGGCTCATACAGATAAGCAGTATTTT.

In its sample, this clonotype was seen many times. As DNA, the CDR3 is TGTGCCAGTAGTATAGCGGGGGGTTCCTACGAGCAGTACTTC. This translates into CASSIAGGSYEQYF. The rearrangement links TRBV19 to TRBJ2-7; 7 positions match TRBD2. This CDR3 is built from 14 residues. Per germline, CDR1 LNHDA and CDR2 SQIVND (reference sequence). V was pared by 1 base and J by 1 base, with 1 base of the junction left unmatched. Using reference TRBV19 and TRBJ2-7 for the parts outside the CDR3, the full variable domain is DGGITQSPKYLFRKEGQNVTLSCEQNLNHDAMYWYRQDPGQGLRLIYYSQIVNDFQKGDIAEGYSVSREKKESFPLTVTSAQKNPTAFYLCASSIAGGSYEQYFGPGTRLTVT.

This clonotype has ten or more counts. The chain recombines TRBV11-2 with TRBJ2-7, with no clear D. Germline values: CDR1 SGHAT, CDR2 FQNNGV. The germline V and J ends were trimmed by 5 bases and 5 bases, with 10 bases remaining between them. The CDR3 loop spans 12 amino acids. CDR3 in amino acids: CASSPLADEQYF. The CDR3 bases are TGTGCCAGCAGCCCCTTAGCCGACGAGCAGTACTTC.

In this sample, this clonotype turned up many times. The DNA of the CDR3 is TGCAGTGCTAGAGGGGAGGGCACTTCCCCGTACTTC. Residues: CSARGEGTSPYF. The rearrangement uses TRBV20-1 and TRBJ2-7; TRBD2 matches at 7 bases. The CDR3 totals 12 residues. Trimming removed 1 base from V and 12 bases from J; junction bases left unmatched: 9. Germline V lookup: CDR1 DFQATT, CDR2 SNEGSKA (reference sequence).

This clonotype showed up many times. This chain joins TRBV9 and TRBJ2-7; D not resolved. Looked up from germline, CDR1 is SGDLS and CDR2 is YYNGEE. The CDR3 is 12 residues long. Trimming shortened V by 3 bases and J by 1 base, and 5 bases separated the two germline ends. The CDR3 nucleotides read TGTGCCAGCAGCGACGGGTCCTACGAGCAGTACTTC. Translating gives CASSDGSYEQYF.

This clonotype was counted at least ten times. The chain combines TRBV4-1 with TRBJ2-1; 11 bases map to TRBD2. The CDR3 loop spans 16 amino acids. Germline CDR1 is MGHRA and CDR2 is YSYEKL. V lost 3 bases and J lost 8; bases outside the gene matches: 9. The CDR3 bases are TGCGCCAGCAGCCAGGCACTAGCGGGAGCGCGGGATGAGCAGTTCTTC. It codes for CASSQALAGARDEQFF.

This clonotype was seen at least ten times. The chain has TRBV4-3 and TRBJ2-7; D is undetermined. There are 14 residues in the CDR3. CDR1 LGHNA and CDR2 YSLEER come from the germline V gene. Between the trimmed V and J ends, which lost 1 base and 7 bases, there was a span of 14 bases. CDR3 amino acids: CASSQVGVPGEQYF. Written as DNA, the CDR3 is TGCGCCAGCAGCCAAGTCGGCGTCCCTGGGGAGCAGTACTTC.